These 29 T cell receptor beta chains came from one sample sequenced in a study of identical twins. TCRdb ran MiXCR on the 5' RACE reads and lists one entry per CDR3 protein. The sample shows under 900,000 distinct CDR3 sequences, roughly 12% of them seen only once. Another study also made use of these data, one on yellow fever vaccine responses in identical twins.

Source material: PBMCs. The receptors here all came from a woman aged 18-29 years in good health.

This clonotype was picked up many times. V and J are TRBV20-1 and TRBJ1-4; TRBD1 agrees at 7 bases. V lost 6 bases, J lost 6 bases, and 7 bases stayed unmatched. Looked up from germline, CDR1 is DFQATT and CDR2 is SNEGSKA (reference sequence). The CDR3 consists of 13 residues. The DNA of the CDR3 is TGCAGTGCCCTCCCGACAGGGCATGAAAAACTGTTTTTT. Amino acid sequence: CSALPTGHEKLFF.

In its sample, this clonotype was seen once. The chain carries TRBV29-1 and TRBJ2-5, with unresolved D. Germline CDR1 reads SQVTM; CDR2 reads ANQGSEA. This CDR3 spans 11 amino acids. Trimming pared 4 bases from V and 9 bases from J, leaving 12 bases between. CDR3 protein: CSVVGSQAQYF. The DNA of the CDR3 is TGCAGCGTTGTGGGAAGTCAGGCCCAGTACTTC.

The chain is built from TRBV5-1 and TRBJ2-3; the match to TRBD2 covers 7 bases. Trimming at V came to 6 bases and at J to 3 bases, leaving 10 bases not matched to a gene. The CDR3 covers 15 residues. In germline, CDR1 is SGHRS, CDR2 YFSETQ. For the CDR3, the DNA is TGCGCCAGCACAGTTGGCGGGAGAAAAACAGATACGCAGTATTTT. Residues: CASTVGGRKTDTQYF.

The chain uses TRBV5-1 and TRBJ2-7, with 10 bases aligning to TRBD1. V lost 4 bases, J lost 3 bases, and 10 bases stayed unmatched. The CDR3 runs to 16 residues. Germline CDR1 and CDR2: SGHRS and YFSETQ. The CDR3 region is CASSPRTGGTGYEQYF. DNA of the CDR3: TGCGCCAGCAGCCCCCGGACAGGGGGGACTGGCTACGAGCAGTACTTC.

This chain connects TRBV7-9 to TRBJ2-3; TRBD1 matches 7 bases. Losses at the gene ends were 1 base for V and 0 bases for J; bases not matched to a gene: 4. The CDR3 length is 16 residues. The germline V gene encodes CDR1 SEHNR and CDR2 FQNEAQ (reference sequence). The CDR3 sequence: CASSLGTGTSTDTQYF. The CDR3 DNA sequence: TGTGCCAGCAGCTTAGGGACAGGCACTAGCACAGATACGCAGTATTTT.

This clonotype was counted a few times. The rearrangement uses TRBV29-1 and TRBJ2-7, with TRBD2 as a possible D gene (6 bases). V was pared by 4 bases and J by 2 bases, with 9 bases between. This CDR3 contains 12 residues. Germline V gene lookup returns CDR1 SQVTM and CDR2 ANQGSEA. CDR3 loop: CSVGGVTYEQYF. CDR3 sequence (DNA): TGCAGCGTTGGGGGGGTCACCTACGAGCAGTACTTC.

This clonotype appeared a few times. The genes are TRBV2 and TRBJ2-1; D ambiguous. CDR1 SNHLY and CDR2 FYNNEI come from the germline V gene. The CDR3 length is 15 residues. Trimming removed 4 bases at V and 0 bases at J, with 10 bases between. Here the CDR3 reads CASSGKKTSYNEQFF. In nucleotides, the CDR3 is TGTGCCAGCAGTGGTAAGAAGACCTCCTACAATGAGCAGTTCTTC. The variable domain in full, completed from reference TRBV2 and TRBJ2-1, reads EPEVTQTPSHQVTQMGQEVILRCVPISNHLYFYWYRQILGQKVEFLVSFYNNEISEKSEIFDDQFSVERPDGSNFTLKIRSTKLEDSAMYFCASSGKKTSYNEQFFGPGTRLTVL.

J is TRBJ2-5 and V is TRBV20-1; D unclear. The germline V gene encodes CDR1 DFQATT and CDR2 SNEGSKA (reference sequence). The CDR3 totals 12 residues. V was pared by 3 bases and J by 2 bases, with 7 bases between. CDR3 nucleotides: TGCAGTGCTAGTCTACAGCAAGAGACCCAGTACTTC. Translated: CSASLQQETQYF.

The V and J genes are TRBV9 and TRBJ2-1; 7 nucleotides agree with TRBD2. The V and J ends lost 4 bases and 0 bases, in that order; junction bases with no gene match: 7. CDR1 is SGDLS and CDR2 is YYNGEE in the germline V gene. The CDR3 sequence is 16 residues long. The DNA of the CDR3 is TGTGCCAGCAGCTTAACTAGCGCGAGCTCCTACAATGAGCAGTTCTTC. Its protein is CASSLTSASSYNEQFF.

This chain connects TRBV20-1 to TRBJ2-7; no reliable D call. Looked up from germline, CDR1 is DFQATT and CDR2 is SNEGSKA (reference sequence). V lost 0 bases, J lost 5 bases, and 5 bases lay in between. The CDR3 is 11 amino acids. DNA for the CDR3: TGCAGTGCTAGAGATAACAACGAGCAGTACTTC. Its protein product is CSARDNNEQYF.

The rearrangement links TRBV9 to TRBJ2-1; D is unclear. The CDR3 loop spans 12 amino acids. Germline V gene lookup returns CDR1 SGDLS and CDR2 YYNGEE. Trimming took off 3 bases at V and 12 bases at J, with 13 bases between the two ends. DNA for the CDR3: TGTGCCAGCAGCGGACCATCGACAAGGCAGTTCTTC. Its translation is CASSGPSTRQFF.

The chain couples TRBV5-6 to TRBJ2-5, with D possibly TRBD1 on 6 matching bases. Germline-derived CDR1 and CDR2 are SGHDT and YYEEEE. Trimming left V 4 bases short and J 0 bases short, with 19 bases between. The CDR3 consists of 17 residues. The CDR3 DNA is TGTGCCAGCAGCCCCGGACAGACAGCACCGTACCAAGAGACCCAGTACTTC. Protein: CASSPGQTAPYQETQYF. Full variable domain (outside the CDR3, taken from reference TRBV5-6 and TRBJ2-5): DAGVTQSPTHLIKTRGQQVTLRCSPKSGHDTVSWYQQALGQGPQFIFQYYEEEERQRGNFPDRFSGHQFPNYSSELNVNALLLGDSALYLCASSPGQTAPYQETQYFGPGTRLLVL.

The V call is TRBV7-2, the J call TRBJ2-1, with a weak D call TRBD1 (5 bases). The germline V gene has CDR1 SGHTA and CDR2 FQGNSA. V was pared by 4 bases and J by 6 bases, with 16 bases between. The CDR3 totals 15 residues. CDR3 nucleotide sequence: TGTGCCAGCAGCTGCACAGGTCCTTTCTGCAATGAGCAGTTCTTC. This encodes CASSCTGPFCNEQFF.

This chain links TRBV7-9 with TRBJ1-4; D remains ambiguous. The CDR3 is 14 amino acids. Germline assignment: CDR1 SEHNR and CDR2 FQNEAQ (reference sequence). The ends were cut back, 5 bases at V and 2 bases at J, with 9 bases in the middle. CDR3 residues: CASSPRRTNEKLFF. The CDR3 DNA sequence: TGTGCCAGCAGCCCGCGTCGCACTAATGAAAAACTGTTTTTT.

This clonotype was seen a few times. The DNA for the CDR3 is TGTGCCACCAGTGATGGGGACAGGGGGCCTATCAATGAGCAGTTCTTC. Protein sequence: CATSDGDRGPINEQFF. The chain uses TRBV24-1 and TRBJ2-1; 12 nucleotides align to TRBD1. The J segment lost 6 bases and the V segment lost 3 bases, leaving 5 bases of the junction unmatched. Per germline, CDR1 KGHDR and CDR2 SFDVKD. The CDR3 extends over 16 amino acids.

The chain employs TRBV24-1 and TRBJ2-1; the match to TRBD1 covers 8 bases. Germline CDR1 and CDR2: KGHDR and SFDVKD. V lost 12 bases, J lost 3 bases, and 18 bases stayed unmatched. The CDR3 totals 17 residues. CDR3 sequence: CAAKGPPGQADYNEQFF. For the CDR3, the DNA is TGTGCCGCCAAAGGCCCGCCGGGACAGGCAGACTACAATGAGCAGTTCTTC.

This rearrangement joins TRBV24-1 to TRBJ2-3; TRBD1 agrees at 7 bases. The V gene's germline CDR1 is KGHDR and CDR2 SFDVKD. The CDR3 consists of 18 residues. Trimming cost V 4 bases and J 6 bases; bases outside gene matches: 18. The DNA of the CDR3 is TGTGCCACCAGTGAGACTCCGGGACAGAGCCGATACGAGGATACGCAGTATTTT. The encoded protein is CATSETPGQSRYEDTQYF.

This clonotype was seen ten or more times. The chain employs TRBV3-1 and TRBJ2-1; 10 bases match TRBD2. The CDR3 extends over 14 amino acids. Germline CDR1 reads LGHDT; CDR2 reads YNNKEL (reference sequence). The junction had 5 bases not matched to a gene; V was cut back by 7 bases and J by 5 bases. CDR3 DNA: TGTGCCAGCACGCTAAGCGGGAGGGACAATGAGCAGTTCTTC. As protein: CASTLSGRDNEQFF.

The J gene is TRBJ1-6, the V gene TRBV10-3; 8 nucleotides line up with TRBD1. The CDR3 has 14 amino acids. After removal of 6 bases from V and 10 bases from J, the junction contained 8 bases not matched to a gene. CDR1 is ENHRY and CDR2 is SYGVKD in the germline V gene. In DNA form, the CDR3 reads TGTGCCATCAGACTAGACAGGGGTGGGTCACCCCTCCACTTT. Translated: CAIRLDRGGSPLHF.

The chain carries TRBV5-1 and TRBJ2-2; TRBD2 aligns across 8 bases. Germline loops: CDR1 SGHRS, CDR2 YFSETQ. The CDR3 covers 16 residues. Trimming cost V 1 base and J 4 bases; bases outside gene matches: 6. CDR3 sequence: CASSLSSGSGTGELFF. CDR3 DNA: TGCGCCAGCAGCTTGTCGAGCGGGAGTGGCACCGGGGAGCTGTTTTTT.

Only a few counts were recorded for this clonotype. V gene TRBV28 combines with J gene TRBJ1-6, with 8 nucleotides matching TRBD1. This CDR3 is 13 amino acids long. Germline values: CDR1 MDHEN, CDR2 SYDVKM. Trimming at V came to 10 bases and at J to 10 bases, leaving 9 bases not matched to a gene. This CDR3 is CATEQGARSPLHF. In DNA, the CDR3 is TGTGCCACTGAGCAGGGGGCTCGGTCACCCCTCCACTTT.

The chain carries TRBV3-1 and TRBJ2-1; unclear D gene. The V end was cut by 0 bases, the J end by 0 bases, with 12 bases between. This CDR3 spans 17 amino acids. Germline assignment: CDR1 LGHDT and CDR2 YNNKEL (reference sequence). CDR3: CASSQDGHSASYNEQFF. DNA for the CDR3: TGTGCCAGCAGCCAAGATGGCCACTCCGCCTCCTACAATGAGCAGTTCTTC.

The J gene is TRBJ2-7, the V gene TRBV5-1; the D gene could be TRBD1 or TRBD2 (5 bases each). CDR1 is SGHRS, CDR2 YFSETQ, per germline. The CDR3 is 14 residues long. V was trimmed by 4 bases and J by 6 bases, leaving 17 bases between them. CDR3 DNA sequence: TGCGCCAGCAGCCGCGGGTATGGGGACGGCGAGCAGTACTTC. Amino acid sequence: CASSRGYGDGEQYF.

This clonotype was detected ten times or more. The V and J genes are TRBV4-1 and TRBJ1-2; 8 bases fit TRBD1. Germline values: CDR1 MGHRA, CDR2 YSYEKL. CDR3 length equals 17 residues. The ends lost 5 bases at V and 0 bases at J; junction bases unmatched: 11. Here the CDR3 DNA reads TGCGCCAGCAGCGATCTGCCCGGACAGGGACCTAACTATGGCTACACCTTC. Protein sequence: CASSDLPGQGPNYGYTF.

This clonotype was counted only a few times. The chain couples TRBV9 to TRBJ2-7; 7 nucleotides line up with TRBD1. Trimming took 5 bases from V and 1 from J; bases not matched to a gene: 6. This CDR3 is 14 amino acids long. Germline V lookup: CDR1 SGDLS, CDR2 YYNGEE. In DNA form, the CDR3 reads TGTGCCAGCAGACTTCCGGGACAGTCCTACGAGCAGTACTTC. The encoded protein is CASRLPGQSYEQYF.

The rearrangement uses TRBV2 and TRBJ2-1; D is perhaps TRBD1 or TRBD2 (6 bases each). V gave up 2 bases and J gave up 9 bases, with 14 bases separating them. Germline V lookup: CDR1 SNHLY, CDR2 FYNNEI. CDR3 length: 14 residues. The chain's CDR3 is CASSESGAGREQFF. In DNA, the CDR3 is TGTGCCAGCAGTGAATCGGGGGCGGGACGTGAGCAGTTCTTC.

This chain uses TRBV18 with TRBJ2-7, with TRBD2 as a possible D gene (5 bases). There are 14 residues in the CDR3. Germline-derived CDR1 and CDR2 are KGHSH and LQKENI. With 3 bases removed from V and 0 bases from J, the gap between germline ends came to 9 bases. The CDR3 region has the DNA TGTGCCAGCTCACCTACCGGGGTCTCCTACGAGCAGTACGTC. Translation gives CASSPTGVSYEQYV.

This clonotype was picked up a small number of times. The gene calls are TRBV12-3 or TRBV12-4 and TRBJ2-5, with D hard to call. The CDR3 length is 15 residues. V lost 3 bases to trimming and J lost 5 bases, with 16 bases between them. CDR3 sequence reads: CASSFSLRVGETQYF. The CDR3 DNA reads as TGTGCCAGCAGTTTTAGTCTACGGGTTGGGGAGACCCAGTACTTC.

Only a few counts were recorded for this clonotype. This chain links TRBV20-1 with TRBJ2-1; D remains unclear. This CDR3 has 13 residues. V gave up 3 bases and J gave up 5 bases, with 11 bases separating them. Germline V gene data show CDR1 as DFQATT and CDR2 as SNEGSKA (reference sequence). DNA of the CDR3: TGCAGTGCTAGGTTTGGGGTAAACAATGAGCAGTTCTTC. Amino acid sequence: CSARFGVNNEQFF.